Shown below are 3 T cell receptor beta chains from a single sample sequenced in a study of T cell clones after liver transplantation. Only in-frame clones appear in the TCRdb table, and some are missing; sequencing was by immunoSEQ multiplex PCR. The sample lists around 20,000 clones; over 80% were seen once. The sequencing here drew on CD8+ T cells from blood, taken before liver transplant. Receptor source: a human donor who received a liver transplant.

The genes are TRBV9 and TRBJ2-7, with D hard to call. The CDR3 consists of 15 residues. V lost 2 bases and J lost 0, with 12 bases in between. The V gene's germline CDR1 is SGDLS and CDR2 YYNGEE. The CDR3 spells CASSVDWGSSYEQYF. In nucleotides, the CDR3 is TGTGCCAGCAGCGTTGATTGGGGTAGCTCCTACGAGCAGTACTTC.

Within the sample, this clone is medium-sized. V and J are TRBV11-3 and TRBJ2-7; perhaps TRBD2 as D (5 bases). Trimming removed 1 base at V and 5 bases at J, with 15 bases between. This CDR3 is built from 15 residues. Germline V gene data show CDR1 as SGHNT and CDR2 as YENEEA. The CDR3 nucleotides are TGTGCCAGCAGCTTAGGGATGGGAGCGGCTGACGAGCAGTACTTC. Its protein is CASSLGMGAADEQYF. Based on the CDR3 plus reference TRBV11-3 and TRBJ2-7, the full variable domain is EAGVVQSPRYKIIEKKQPVAFWCNPISGHNTLYWYLQNLGQGPELLIRYENEEAVDDSQLPKDRFSAERLKGVDSTLKIQPAELGDSAVYLCASSLGMGAADEQYFGPGTRLTVT.

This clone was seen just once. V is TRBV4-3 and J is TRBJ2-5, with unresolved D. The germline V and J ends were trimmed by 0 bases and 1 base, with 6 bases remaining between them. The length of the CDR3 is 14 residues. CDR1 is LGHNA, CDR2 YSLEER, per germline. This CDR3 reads CASSQDYSQETQYF. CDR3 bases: TGCGCCAGCAGCCAAGATTACAGCCAAGAGACCCAGTACTTC.